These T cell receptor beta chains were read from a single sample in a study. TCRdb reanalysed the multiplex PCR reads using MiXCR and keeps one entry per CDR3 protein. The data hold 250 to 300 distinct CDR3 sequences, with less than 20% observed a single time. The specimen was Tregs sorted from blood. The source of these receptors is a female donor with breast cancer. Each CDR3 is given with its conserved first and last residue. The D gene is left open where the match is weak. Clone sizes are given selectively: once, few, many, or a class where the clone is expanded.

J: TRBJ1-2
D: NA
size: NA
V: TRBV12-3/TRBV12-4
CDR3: CASSFGGFYGYTF
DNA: TGTGCCAGCAGTTTCGGCGGATTCTATGGCTACACCTTC

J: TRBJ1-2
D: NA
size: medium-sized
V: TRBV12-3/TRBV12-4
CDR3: CASLDRVDYGYTF
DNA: TGTGCCAGCCTAGACCGGGTGGACTATGGCTACACCTTC

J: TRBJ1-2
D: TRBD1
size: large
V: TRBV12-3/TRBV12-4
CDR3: CASSSDRENYGYTF
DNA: TGTGCCAGCAGCTCCGACAGGGAGAACTATGGCTACACCTTC

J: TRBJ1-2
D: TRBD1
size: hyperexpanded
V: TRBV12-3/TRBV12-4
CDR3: CASSLWDRINYGYTF
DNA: TGTGCCAGCAGTTTGTGGGACAGGATCAACTATGGCTACACCTTC

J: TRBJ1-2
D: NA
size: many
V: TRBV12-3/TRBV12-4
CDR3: CASSYLPTRGGYTF
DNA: TGTGCCAGCAGCTACCTCCCGACAAGGGGCGGCTACACCTTC

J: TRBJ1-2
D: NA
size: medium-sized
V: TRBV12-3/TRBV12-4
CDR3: CASSQVARVGYTF
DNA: TGTGCCAGCAGTCAGGTGGCGAGGGTTGGCTACACCTTC

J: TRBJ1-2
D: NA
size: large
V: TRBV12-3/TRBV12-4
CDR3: CASSHNSGYGYTF
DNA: TGTGCCAGCAGCCACAATTCCGGCTATGGCTACACCTTC

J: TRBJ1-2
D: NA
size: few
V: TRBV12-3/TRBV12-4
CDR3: CASSFKWGLGCYTF
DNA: TGTGCCAGCAGTTTTAAGTGGGGCTTGGGATGCTACACCTTC

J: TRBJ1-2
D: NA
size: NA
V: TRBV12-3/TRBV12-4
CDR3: CASSFADGYTF
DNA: TGTGCCAGCAGTTTCGCTGATGGCTACACCTTC

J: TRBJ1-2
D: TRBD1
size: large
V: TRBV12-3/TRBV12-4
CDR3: CASSLYIIGNRDRLNGYTF
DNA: TGTGCCAGCAGTTTATATATCATCGGGAACCGGGACAGACTAAATGGCTACACCTTC